This is a list of T cell receptor beta chains from one sample in a study of blood T cell repertoires in COVID-19. TCRdb's copy holds only in-frame clones and misses some; the assay was immunoSEQ multiplex PCR. The data contain approximately 170,000 clones, roughly four fifths of them singletons. The sequenced material came from peripheral blood. These receptors were collected from a woman aged 80 or over with COVID-19, enrolled during active disease. CDR3s include the opening cysteine and the closing phenylalanine or tryptophan. Fields, in order: J gene, V gene, CDR3 length, clone size, D gene, CDR3 protein, CDR3 DNA. The D gene is left open where the match is weak. Clone size is shown for a subset of rows, as once, few, many or a class of expanded clone.

TRBJ2-6	TRBV5-1	14	.	.	CASTRYSGANVLTF	TGCGCCAGCACCCGTTACTCTGGGGCCAACGTCCTGACTTTC
TRBJ2-2	TRBV6-5	14	.	.	CASRRDSFTGELFF	TGTGCCAGCAGGCGGGACAGCTTCACCGGGGAGCTGTTTTTT
TRBJ1-2	TRBV6-5	14	.	TRBD1	CASRDRVGGIRYTF	TGTGCCAGCAGAGACAGGGTGGGGGGCATTCGCTACACCTTC
TRBJ2-7	TRBV6-2/TRBV6-3	12	.	.	CASSFRGYEQYF	TGTGCCAGCAGTTTTCGCGGCTACGAGCAGTACTTC
TRBJ1-1	TRBV19	13	.	.	CASSFQPGTEAFF	TGTGCCAGTAGTTTCCAACCGGGAACTGAAGCTTTCTTT
TRBJ1-4	TRBV14	14	.	TRBD1	CASSSTGVNEKLFF	TGTGCCAGCAGCTCTACAGGGGTTAATGAAAAACTGTTTTTT
TRBJ2-3	TRBV9	12	.	.	CASSVAADTQYF	TGTGCCAGCAGCGTAGCTGCAGATACGCAGTATTTT
TRBJ2-2	TRBV7-2	16	.	.	CASSLKAGPAGGELFF	TGTGCCAGCAGCTTAAAAGCGGGTCCTGCTGGGGGGGAGCTGTTTTTT
TRBJ2-2	TRBV30	14	.	TRBD1	CAWTGTGVAGELFF	TGTGCCTGGACGGGGACAGGGGTCGCCGGGGAGCTGTTTTTT
TRBJ2-2	TRBV12-3/TRBV12-4	13	.	TRBD2	CASSRTSVGELFF	TGTGCCAGCAGTCGGACTAGCGTCGGGGAGCTGTTTTTT
TRBJ2-7	TRBV27	16	once	TRBD2	CASSPLAGTLRNEQYF	TGTGCCAGCAGCCCACTAGCGGGGACCCTTAGGAACGAGCAGTACTTC
TRBJ1-2	TRBV2	15	.	.	CASSDDRQDSIGYTF	TGTGCCAGCAGTGATGACAGACAAGATTCGATTGGCTACACCTTC
TRBJ1-1	TRBV6-1	18	once	.	CASSGRWTMSHYSTEAFF	TGTGCCAGCAGTGGCCGTTGGACAATGTCACACTATAGCACTGAAGCTTTCTTT
TRBJ2-5	TRBV2	15	.	TRBD2	CASSDGGVLQETQYF	TGTGCCAGCAGTGATGGGGGGGTCCTTCAAGAGACCCAGTACTTC
TRBJ2-3	TRBV6-4	14	.	.	CASRPDQGTDTQYF	TGTGCCAGCAGGCCAGATCAAGGCACAGATACGCAGTATTTT
TRBJ1-1	TRBV10-3	12	.	.	CAISVGPGGAFF	TGTGCCATCAGTGTGGGGCCGGGGGGAGCTTTCTTT
TRBJ1-1	TRBV6-5	14	once	.	CASKTEGRGGEAFF	TGTGCCAGCAAGACCGAGGGGCGCGGGGGTGAAGCTTTCTTT
TRBJ2-2	TRBV6-6	16	once	TRBD1	CASSSYGQGNTGELFF	TGTGCCAGCAGCTCATATGGACAGGGGAACACCGGGGAGCTGTTTTTT
TRBJ2-2	TRBV7-9	11	.	.	CASIRGGELFF	TGTGCCAGCATCCGCGGCGGGGAGCTGTTTTTT
TRBJ1-6	TRBV10-3	14	once	.	CAISGQALNSPLHF	TGTGCCATCAGTGGACAGGCGCTTAATTCACCCCTCCACTTT
TRBJ2-1	TRBV5-1	15	.	.	CASSSKIQGRDEQFF	TGCGCCAGCAGCTCTAAGATACAGGGTAGGGATGAGCAGTTCTTC
TRBJ1-1	TRBV11-2	13	few	TRBD1	CASSLGWDREAFF	TGTGCCAGCAGCTTAGGGTGGGACAGGGAAGCTTTCTTT
TRBJ2-7	TRBV5-1	15	.	.	CASSFQSGVSYEQYF	TGCGCCAGCAGCTTCCAGTCGGGAGTCTCGTACGAGCAGTACTTC
TRBJ1-2	TRBV11-2	13	.	TRBD1	CASSHDRAYGYTF	TGTGCCAGCAGCCATGACAGGGCCTATGGCTACACCTTC
TRBJ2-1	TRBV15	15	.	TRBD2	CATSRETGGYNEQFF	TGTGCCACCAGCAGAGAAACGGGAGGCTACAATGAGCAGTTCTTC
TRBJ2-2	TRBV5-1	16	.	.	CASSLGAGFNTGELFF	TGCGCCAGCAGCTTGGGTGCAGGTTTTAACACCGGGGAGCTGTTTTTT
TRBJ2-1	TRBV6-2/TRBV6-3	15	.	.	CASSQDYPSYNEQFF	TGTGCCAGCAGCCAGGACTACCCCTCCTACAATGAGCAGTTCTTC
TRBJ2-7	TRBV2	14	.	.	CASSEGIGPYEQYF	TGTGCCAGCAGCGAGGGTATTGGGCCCTACGAGCAGTACTTC
TRBJ2-1	TRBV10-3	17	.	TRBD2	CAISEPGLAGAYNEQFF	TGTGCCATCAGTGAGCCTGGACTAGCGGGAGCTTACAATGAGCAGTTCTTC
TRBJ1-2	TRBV5-1	15	.	TRBD1	CASSGAWTGDYGYTF	TGCGCCAGCAGCGGGGCGTGGACAGGGGACTATGGCTACACCTTC
TRBJ1-2	TRBV7-2	15	.	TRBD1	CASSRGQGAVYGYTF	TGTGCCAGCAGCAGAGGCCAGGGGGCAGTCTATGGCTACACCTTC
TRBJ1-2	TRBV4-3	16	.	.	CASSQSRGRVDYGYTF	TGCGCCAGCAGCCAAAGCAGGGGCCGAGTAGACTATGGCTACACCTTC
TRBJ1-1	TRBV5-1	14	.	TRBD1	CASSSGQGDTEAFF	TGCGCCAGCAGCAGCGGACAGGGAGACACTGAAGCTTTCTTT
TRBJ2-5	TRBV18	14	.	.	CASSPQGDQGTQYF	TGTGCCAGCTCACCCCAGGGTGACCAAGGGACCCAGTACTTC
TRBJ2-7	TRBV5-8	14	.	.	CASSLLTIPYEQYF	TGTGCCAGCAGCTTGTTGACTATCCCCTACGAGCAGTACTTC
TRBJ2-7	TRBV2	13	few	.	CASSGRLSYEQYF	TGTGCCAGCAGTGGGAGACTCTCCTACGAGCAGTACTTC
TRBJ1-2	TRBV2	13	.	.	CASSVDTLWGYTF	TGTGCCAGCAGTGTGGACACCCTGTGGGGCTACACCTTC
TRBJ1-1	TRBV7-2	14	.	.	CASSLVTVNTEAFF	TGTGCCAGCAGCTTAGTAACAGTGAACACTGAAGCTTTCTTT
TRBJ1-1	TRBV29-1	12	.	TRBD1	CSVGAPSGGAFF	TGCAGCGTTGGGGCCCCCTCAGGGGGAGCTTTCTTT
TRBJ2-1	TRBV10-3	14	few	TRBD1	CAISSQGANNEQFF	TGTGCCATCAGTTCCCAGGGGGCGAACAATGAGCAGTTCTTC
TRBJ1-1	TRBV5-1	16	.	TRBD1	CASSSKTGGMGTEAFF	TGCGCCAGCAGCTCCAAAACAGGGGGCATGGGCACTGAAGCTTTCTTT
TRBJ2-2	TRBV29-1	18	.	TRBD2	CSVEGVAGGGHNTGELFF	TGCAGCGTTGAAGGGGTAGCGGGGGGCGGACATAACACCGGGGAGCTGTTTTTT
TRBJ2-7	TRBV5-1	16	.	TRBD2	CASSRLTSGNSYEQYF	TGCGCCAGCAGCCGGCTGACTAGCGGGAATTCCTACGAGCAGTACTTC
TRBJ2-2	TRBV7-3	15	.	TRBD2	CASSPGLADTGELFF	TGTGCCAGCAGTCCGGGACTAGCGGATACCGGGGAGCTGTTTTTT